The sequence of this T cell receptor (beta chain) was determined in a study of OX40 agonist ivuxolimab in advanced cancers. Study results and caveats: Averaged across samples, CD8+ T cells carried more expanded clones than CD4+ did.

The CDR3 totals 12 residues. CDR1 is SGHDT, CDR2 YYEEEE, per germline. V lost 3 bases to trimming and J lost 9 bases, with 11 bases between them. The repertoire was sequenced with immunoSEQ multiplex PCR; TCRdb's copy has only in-frame clones and lacks some. This table holds around 60,000 clones, about 89% found once. Turning to this clone: Its antigen remains unidentified.

This specimen was CD4+ or CD8+ T cells sorted from blood, taken in a trial of the OX40 agonist ivuxolimab. This rearrangement joins TRBV5-6 to TRBJ2-3; unclear D gene. The clonotype originates from an adult with an advanced solid tumor such as melanoma, head and neck, liver or kidney cancer. The CDR3 region is CASSSPSRTQYF. For the CDR3, the DNA is TGTGCCAGCAGCTCCCCATCGCGAACGCAGTATTTT.